Each of the 12 T cell receptor beta chains below was sequenced from the same sample in a study of control samples from healthy donors and cancer patients. Method: immunoSEQ multiplex PCR; TCRdb's copy keeps in-frame clones and lacks some. The sample contains around 250,000 clones, over 75% of which appear only once. Sequencing input: PBMCs. All receptors come from a woman aged 55-70 years with lung cancer.

The chain uses TRBV7-8 and TRBJ1-1, with unresolved D. The CDR3 sequence is 16 residues long. Germline CDR1 reads SGHVS; CDR2 reads FQNEAQ. V was clipped by 4 bases and J by 1 base, with 16 bases between them. The CDR3 loop reads CASSSKAFSPNTEAFF. CDR3 sequence (DNA): TGTGCCAGCAGCTCCAAGGCCTTTTCACCGAACACTGAAGCTTTCTTT.

The sample holds one count of this clone. This rearrangement joins TRBV4-2 to TRBJ1-2; TRBD1 might be the D (6 bases). Between the trimmed V and J ends, which lost 0 bases and 1 base, there was a span of 9 bases. The germline gives CDR1 LGHNA, CDR2 YNFKEQ. CDR3 length equals 15 residues. The CDR3 region has the DNA TGTGCCAGCAGCCAAGAAGGACAGCATAACTATGGCTACACCTTC. Amino acids: CASSQEGQHNYGYTF.

The gene calls are TRBV11-2 and TRBJ1-1; maybe TRBD1 (6 bases). The CDR3 is made up of 14 amino acids. Trimming removed 5 bases at V and 5 bases at J, with 15 bases between. The germline CDR1 and CDR2 sequences are SGHAT and FQNNGV. CDR3 bases: TGTGCCAGCAGCACCTCTCGGGGGGCGACTGAAGCTTTCTTT. Translating it yields CASSTSRGATEAFF.

The chain joins TRBV3-1 (or the pseudogene TRBV3-2) to TRBJ1-4; D possibly corresponds to TRBD1 (5 bases). Trimming removed 4 bases at V and 8 bases at J, with 11 bases between. Germline V gives CDR1 LGHDT, CDR2 YNNKEL (reference sequence). The CDR3 loop spans 13 amino acids. CDR3 sequence: CASSLRGEEKLFF. Written as DNA, the CDR3 is TGTGCCAGCAGCCTAAGAGGGGAGGAAAAACTGTTTTTT.

V and J are TRBV19 and TRBJ1-4; the D gene is possibly TRBD1 (5 bases). There are 15 residues in the CDR3. The V gene lost 5 bases and the J gene lost 7 bases, with 17 bases spanning the gap. Germline V CDR1 and CDR2: LNHDA, SQIVND (reference sequence). The CDR3 coding sequence is TGTGCCAGTAGTCCCCCAGGGTTCGTGGGTGAAAAACTGTTTTTT. Its translation is CASSPPGFVGEKLFF. The variable domain in full, with the rest retrieved from reference TRBV19 and TRBJ1-4, is DGGITQSPKYLFRKEGQNVTLSCEQNLNHDAMYWYRQDPGQGLRLIYYSQIVNDFQKGDIAEGYSVSREKKESFPLTVTSAQKNPTAFYLCASSPPGFVGEKLFFGSGTQLSVL.

This chain joins TRBV5-1 and TRBJ2-5; a weak D match, TRBD2 (5 bases). The CDR3 totals 15 residues. V was trimmed by 5 bases and J by 2 bases, leaving 16 bases between them. The germline V gene encodes CDR1 SGHRS and CDR2 YFSETQ. This CDR3 reads CASRVQPPGQETQYF. The CDR3 DNA sequence: TGCGCCAGCAGGGTCCAGCCACCGGGGCAAGAGACCCAGTACTTC.

This clone was detected only once. The chain has TRBV9 and TRBJ2-3, with a possible D match to TRBD1 (5 bases). Trimming shortened V by 0 bases and J by 4 bases, and 9 bases separated the two germline ends. Germline V gene lookup returns CDR1 SGDLS and CDR2 YYNGEE. The CDR3 runs 14 residues. The DNA of the CDR3 is TGTGCCAGCAGCGTAGGGGGCCGGTCAGATACGCAGTATTTT. It encodes CASSVGGRSDTQYF.

The chain combines TRBV5-1 with TRBJ2-4; 9 nucleotides line up with TRBD1. This CDR3 has 14 amino acids. Germline V gene data show CDR1 as SGHRS and CDR2 as YFSETQ. V was pared by 4 bases and J by 6 bases, with 5 bases of the junction left unmatched. CDR3 DNA sequence: TGCGCCAGCAGCGGCCAGACAGGGGGAAACATTCAGTACTTC. Its translation: CASSGQTGGNIQYF.

The chain has TRBV5-1 and TRBJ1-1; 12 bases agree with TRBD1. The V and J ends lost 3 bases and 6 bases, in that order; junction bases with no gene match: 3. This CDR3 comprises 14 residues. CDR1 SGHRS and CDR2 YFSETQ come from the germline V gene. The CDR3 DNA sequence: TGCGCCAGCAGCTGGGGACAGGGGGCCTCTGAAGCTTTCTTT. Amino acids: CASSWGQGASEAFF.

The chain couples TRBV24-1 to TRBJ1-1; D ambiguous. CDR1 is KGHDR and CDR2 is SFDVKD in the germline V gene. CDR3 length equals 13 residues. Trimming stripped 4 bases from V and 0 bases from J, with 5 bases between. DNA of the CDR3: TGTGCCACCAGTGACAGGATGAACACTGAAGCTTTCTTT. Translated: CATSDRMNTEAFF.

The CDR3 sequence is CAWSVTRDQETQYF. The CDR3 DNA is TGTGCCTGGAGTGTTACGAGGGATCAGGAGACCCAGTACTTC. The chain has TRBV30 and TRBJ2-5; a possible D gene is TRBD2 (5 bases). Trimming shortened V by 0 bases and J by 5 bases, and 13 bases separated the two germline ends. Germline V gene data show CDR1 as GTSNPN and CDR2 as SVGIG (reference sequence). The CDR3 runs 14 residues.

This rearrangement joins TRBV2 to TRBJ1-4; D not certain. Trimming took 5 bases from V and 8 from J, leaving 12 bases between them. The CDR3 totals 13 residues. CDR1 and CDR2 from the germline V gene are SNHLY and FYNNEI. The CDR3 coding sequence is TGTGCCAGCAGTAATACCGGGAACGAAAAACTGTTTTTT. Translated: CASSNTGNEKLFF.